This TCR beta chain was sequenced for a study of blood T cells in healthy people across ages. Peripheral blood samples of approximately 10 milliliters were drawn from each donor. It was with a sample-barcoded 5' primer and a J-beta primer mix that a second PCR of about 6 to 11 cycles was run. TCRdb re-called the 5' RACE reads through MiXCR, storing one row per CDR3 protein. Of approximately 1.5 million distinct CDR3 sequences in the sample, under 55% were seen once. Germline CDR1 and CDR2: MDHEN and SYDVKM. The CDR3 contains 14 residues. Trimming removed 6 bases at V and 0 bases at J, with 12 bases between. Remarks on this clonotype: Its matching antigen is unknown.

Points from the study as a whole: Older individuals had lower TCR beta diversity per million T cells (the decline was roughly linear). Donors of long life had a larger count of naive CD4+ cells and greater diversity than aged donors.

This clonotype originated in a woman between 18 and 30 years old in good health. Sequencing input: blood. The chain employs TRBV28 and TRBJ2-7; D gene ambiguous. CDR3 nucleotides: TGTGCCAGCAGAGCTACGACGGGCTCCTACGAGCAGTACTTC. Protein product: CASRATTGSYEQYF.